The clone carrying this T cell receptor beta chain has only a few counts. Generated by immunoSEQ multiplex PCR, the TCRdb table keeps only in-frame clones and is missing some. Among around 200,000 clones, around 80% were seen once, and the ten largest hold roughly 1.2%. The data were taken from a study of cytomegalovirus exposure and HLA in healthy donors. This clonotype was obtained from a young woman in good health and CMV-seronegative. The specimen sequenced was PBMCs.

CDR3 in amino acids: CASSDRENYGYTF. The CDR3 DNA follows: TGTGCCAGTAGTGACAGGGAAAACTATGGCTACACCTTC. The chain couples TRBV19 to TRBJ1-2, with 7 bases matching TRBD1. This CDR3 is built from 13 residues. Germline V lookup: CDR1 LNHDA, CDR2 SQIVND (reference sequence). Trimming took 5 bases from V and 2 from J; bases not matched to a gene: 2. Complete variable domain (other parts from reference TRBV19 and TRBJ1-2): DGGITQSPKYLFRKEGQNVTLSCEQNLNHDAMYWYRQDPGQGLRLIYYSQIVNDFQKGDIAEGYSVSREKKESFPLTVTSAQKNPTAFYLCASSDRENYGYTFGSGTRLTVV.